The 25 T cell receptor beta chains presented below share a single source sample, sequenced in a study of early T cells in non-severe SARS-CoV-2 infection. One entry per CDR3 protein results from TCRdb running MiXCR on the 5' RACE reads. The sample lists around 58,000 distinct CDR3 sequences, roughly 13% occurring once. Sequencing was performed on whole blood. These receptors were collected from an adult who was a healthcare worker with PCR-confirmed SARS-CoV-2 infection or an uninfected control (not recorded which).

Comment on this clonotype: This may be a read error, as it is one base from a much larger clone. Here the CDR3 reads CSARPSGREGEQLF. DNA for the CDR3: TGCAGTGCTCGACCTAGCGGGAGGGAAGGAGAGCAGCTCTTC. The chain links TRBV20-1 to TRBJ2-1, with 12 bases matching TRBD2. Germline-derived CDR1 and CDR2 are DFQATT and SNEGSKA (reference sequence). This CDR3 is 14 amino acids long.

This clonotype was observed a few times. CDR3 protein: CASSSTFGREGQRGETQYF. The CDR3 coding sequence is TGTGCCAGCAGCTCGACCTTCGGGCGGGAGGGCCAAAGGGGAGAGACCCAGTACTTC. This chain connects TRBV5-5 to TRBJ2-5, with 9 nucleotides matching TRBD2. CDR1 is SGHKS and CDR2 is YYEKEE in the germline V gene (reference sequence). The CDR3 is made up of 19 amino acids. V lost 3 bases and J lost 4; bases outside the gene matches: 19.

This clonotype is medium-sized by share. The CDR3 nucleotides are TGTGCCAGCAGCCCAGGGGGGCTAGCGGGAGGAGAGACCCAGTACTTC. This sequence encodes CASSPGGLAGGETQYF. The rearrangement joins TRBV7-6 to TRBJ2-5; 11 bases map to TRBD2. Trimming at V came to 5 bases and at J to 4 bases, leaving 9 bases not matched to a gene. Germline CDR1 SGHVS, CDR2 FNYEAQ. The CDR3 contains 16 residues. Combining the CDR3 with reference TRBV7-6 and TRBJ2-5 gives the whole variable domain GAGVSQSPRYKVTKRGQDVALRCDPISGHVSLYWYRQALGQGPEFLTYFNYEAQQDKSGLPNDRFSAERPEGSISTLTIQRTEQRDSAMYRCASSPGGLAGGETQYFGPGTRLLVL.

The V gene is TRBV6-5, the J gene TRBJ2-7, with 11 bases matching TRBD2. The trim removed 6 bases at V and 1 base at J, leaving 5 bases unmatched. The CDR3 is made up of 15 amino acids. CDR1 is MNHEY and CDR2 is SVGAGI in the germline V gene. As DNA, the CDR3 is TGTGCCAGCAGGACCTTAGCGGGAGGGTCCTACGAGCAGTACTTC. Its translation is CASRTLAGGSYEQYF.

This clonotype was detected ten times or more. CDR3 coding DNA: TGTGCCAGCAGCCAAGCGTCCGCCGGGGCCTTAGCAAACACTGAAGCTTTCTTT. It codes for CASSQASAGALANTEAFF. This chain uses TRBV4-2 with TRBJ1-1, with a possible D match to TRBD1 (5 bases). This CDR3 contains 18 residues. The germline CDR1 and CDR2 sequences are LGHNA and YNFKEQ. Trimming pared 1 base from V and 2 bases from J, leaving 20 bases between.

This clonotype has only a few counts. CDR3 loop: CASGLDFGQKNTEAFF. In DNA, the CDR3 is TGTGCTAGTGGTTTGGACTTTGGACAGAAGAACACTGAAGCTTTCTTT. The V call is TRBV12-5, the J call TRBJ1-1; perhaps TRBD1 as D (6 bases). The germline V gene has CDR1 LGHNT and CDR2 FRNRAP. The CDR3 covers 16 residues. The V end was cut by 1 base, the J end by 1 base, with 13 bases between.

This clonotype was counted ten times or more. This chain uses TRBV7-3 with TRBJ2-7; possibly TRBD1 or TRBD2 for D (5 bases each). Germline CDR1 reads SGHTA; CDR2 reads FQGTGA. The V and J ends lost 5 bases and 0 bases respectively, with 11 bases between them. This CDR3 has 14 amino acids. The CDR3 region has the DNA TGTGCCAGCAGCAAGGGACCGAACTCCTACGAGCAGTACTTC. It codes for CASSKGPNSYEQYF. The whole variable domain, remainder taken from reference TRBV7-3 and TRBJ2-7, is GAGVSQTPSNKVTEKGKYVELRCDPISGHTALYWYRQSLGQGPEFLIYFQGTGAADDSGLPNDRFFAVRPEGSVSTLKIQRTERGDSAVYLCASSKGPNSYEQYFGPGTRLTVT.

This clonotype turned up a few times. The chain recombines TRBV28 with TRBJ2-1; 10 positions match TRBD1. V lost 6 bases, J lost 8 bases, and 10 bases stayed unmatched. Germline CDR1 MDHEN, CDR2 SYDVKM. The CDR3 length is 15 residues. The CDR3 region is CASSKTGTGADEQFF. CDR3 DNA: TGTGCCAGCAGCAAAACCGGGACAGGGGCGGATGAGCAGTTCTTC. Full variable domain (remainder filled in from reference TRBV28 and TRBJ2-1): DVKVTQSSRYLVKRTGEKVFLECVQDMDHENMFWYRQDPGLGLRLIYFSYDVKMKEKGDIPEGYSVSREKKERFSLILESASTNQTSMYLCASSKTGTGADEQFFGPGTRLTVL.

The V gene is TRBV20-1, the J gene TRBJ1-2; possibly TRBD1 for D (5 bases). The CDR3 consists of 13 residues. Germline V CDR1 and CDR2: DFQATT, SNEGSKA (reference sequence). The V end lost 6 bases, the J end lost 2 bases, and 13 bases lay between the germline ends. CDR3: CSAPRGTNYGYTF. The DNA for the CDR3 is TGCAGTGCCCCCCGCGGGACCAACTATGGCTACACCTTC.

On this clonotype: A much larger clone lies one base from this, so it may be a read error. The chain links TRBV7-9 to TRBJ2-7; TRBD2 is a possible D gene (5 bases). Trimming removed 1 base at V and 4 bases at J, with 14 bases between. Germline values: CDR1 SEHNR, CDR2 FQNEAQ (reference sequence). This CDR3 has 15 amino acids. CDR3 DNA: TGTGCCAGCAGCTTAGGTTGGCGAGGGCTGTACGAGCAGTACTTC. It translates to CASSLGWRGLYEQYF.

This clonotype turned up a few times. This chain uses TRBV7-2 with TRBJ2-1; a weak D match, TRBD2 (5 bases). Per germline, CDR1 SGHTA and CDR2 FQGNSA. V was trimmed by 4 bases and J by 3 bases, leaving 16 bases between them. This CDR3 is built from 16 residues. This chain's CDR3 is CASSSPGVFGYNEQFF. The CDR3 DNA is TGTGCCAGCAGCTCTCCCGGGGTTTTCGGCTACAATGAGCAGTTCTTC.

This clonotype was observed many times. This chain connects TRBV11-1 to TRBJ2-5; no firm D call. This CDR3 is built from 14 residues. CDR1 SGHAT and CDR2 FQDESV come from the germline V gene (reference sequence). Trimming shortened V by 1 base and J by 0 bases, and 6 bases separated the two germline ends. CDR3 sequence reads: CASSLDTYQETQYF. CDR3 nucleotide sequence: TGTGCCAGCAGCTTAGACACGTACCAAGAGACCCAGTACTTC.

This clonotype was recorded a few times. This chain uses TRBV20-1 with TRBJ1-1; D is unclear. Germline V CDR1 and CDR2: DFQATT, SNEGSKA (reference sequence). Trimming took 8 bases from V and 4 from J, leaving 14 bases between them. The CDR3 is made up of 12 amino acids. CDR3 amino acids: CSFKKRGTEAFF. DNA for the CDR3: TGCAGTTTCAAAAAGCGGGGCACTGAAGCTTTCTTT.

A few counts support this clonotype. J is TRBJ2-7 and V is TRBV2, with D possibly matching TRBD2 (6 bases). Germline CDR1 is SNHLY and CDR2 is FYNNEI. The ends were cut back, 3 bases at V and 4 bases at J, with 10 bases in the middle. The CDR3 has 13 amino acids. The CDR3 spells CASSDGLQYEQYF. The CDR3 nucleotides are TGTGCCAGCAGTGACGGACTACAATACGAGCAGTACTTC.

This clonotype has a single count. This rearrangement joins TRBV21-1 to TRBJ1-3; the D call TRBD1 from the table was never checked on the DNA. TRBV21-1 is given as a pseudogene. This CDR3 comprises 16 residues. DNA of the CDR3: TGTGCCAGCAGCAAAGTCGACCGGGGACCTGGAAACACCATATATTTT. This codes for CASSKVDRGPGNTIYF.

This clonotype has ten or more counts. The rearrangement links TRBV11-2 to TRBJ2-1; no clear D gene. Germline assignment: CDR1 SGHAT and CDR2 FQNNGV. The V end was cut by 5 bases, the J end by 9 bases, with 8 bases between. CDR3 size: 11 residues. The CDR3 sequence is CASSPMGEQFF. CDR3 nucleotide sequence: TGTGCCAGCAGCCCGATGGGTGAGCAGTTCTTC.

This clonotype showed up many times. The J gene is TRBJ1-1, the V gene TRBV27, with D tentatively TRBD1 (6 bases). There are 15 residues in the CDR3. The germline V gene has CDR1 MNHEY and CDR2 SMNVEV (reference sequence). Trimming took off 0 bases at V and 4 bases at J, with 12 bases between the two ends. CDR3 in DNA: TGTGCCAGCAGTTTATCGAGTGGGGGCTTCACTGAAGCTTTCTTT. Amino acid sequence: CASSLSSGGFTEAFF.

This clonotype was counted between two and nine times. The chain is built from TRBV9 and TRBJ1-5, with a possible D match to TRBD1 (6 bases). This CDR3 has 14 residues. The V gene's germline CDR1 is SGDLS and CDR2 YYNGEE. V lost 0 bases, J lost 5 bases, and 9 bases lay in between. The CDR3 reads CASSVGSGDQPQHF. The CDR3 DNA reads TGTGCCAGCAGCGTAGGCTCAGGGGATCAGCCCCAGCATTTT.

This clonotype has ten or more counts. The V call is TRBV5-1, the J call TRBJ2-7; D unclear. The V end was cut by 0 bases, the J end by 1 base, with 11 bases between. Germline-derived CDR1 and CDR2 are SGHRS and YFSETQ. CDR3 length: 15 residues. Written as DNA, the CDR3 is TGCGCCAGCAGCTTGGGTCCGGGCCCGTCCTACGAGCAGTACTTC. Translation: CASSLGPGPSYEQYF.

At least ten counts were recorded for this clonotype. The V and J genes are TRBV5-4 and TRBJ1-1; D gene unclear. Trimming took off 5 bases at V and 1 base at J, with 15 bases between the two ends. Germline loops: CDR1 SGHNT, CDR2 YYREEE (reference sequence). CDR3 length: 15 amino acids. The CDR3 protein is CASRRAGIWNTEAFF. The CDR3 region has the DNA TGTGCCAGCAGACGGGCCGGGATCTGGAACACTGAAGCTTTCTTT.

This clonotype was observed many times. The rearrangement links TRBV6-5 to TRBJ1-2; the D is unclear. The CDR3 totals 15 residues. V dropped 0 bases and J dropped 4 bases, with 12 bases sitting between them. Germline values: CDR1 MNHEY, CDR2 SVGAGI. The CDR3 spells CASSYSVLGGYGYTF. The CDR3 nucleotides read TGTGCCAGCAGTTACTCTGTTTTGGGTGGCTATGGCTACACCTTC.

On this clonotype: This may arise from a read error, as a much more abundant clone is one base away. V is TRBV24-1 and J is TRBJ1-1; D is perhaps TRBD1 (6 bases). The length of the CDR3 is 17 residues. The germline CDR1 and CDR2 sequences are KGHDR and SFDVKD. CDR3: CATCDGRRGGLNTEAFF. The CDR3 DNA follows: TGTGCCACCTGTGATGGACGTAGAGGGGGTTTGAACACTGAAGCTTTCTTT.

This clonotype appeared many times. V gene TRBV4-3 combines with J gene TRBJ2-7; unclear D gene. The CDR3 sequence is 16 residues long. Trimming removed 0 bases from V and 1 base from J, with 13 bases in between. Germline CDR1 is LGHNA and CDR2 is YSLEER. The CDR3 DNA sequence: TGCGCCAGCAGCCAAGATGGGCGAAACCCGTCCTACGAGCAGTACTTC. It translates to CASSQDGRNPSYEQYF.

This clonotype is a singleton in its sample. The rearrangement joins TRBV6-5 to TRBJ2-1, with a tentative D call TRBD1 (5 bases). V gave up 11 bases and J gave up 5 bases, with 19 bases separating them. CDR3 length: 14 amino acids. CDR1 MNHEY and CDR2 SVGAGI come from the germline V gene. The CDR3 DNA follows: TGTGCCGCCAGAACAAGGGGCGAAAACAATGAGCAGTTCTTC. The encoded protein is CAARTRGENNEQFF.

The V call is TRBV28, the J call TRBJ2-2; tentative D call: TRBD1 (6 bases). The germline CDR1 and CDR2 sequences are MDHEN and SYDVKM. V lost 10 bases and J 6 bases, leaving 12 bases between the germline ends. This CDR3 comprises 12 residues. The CDR3 region has the DNA TGTGCCACCATACAGGGAGCCGGGGAGCTGTTTTTT. Its translation is CATIQGAGELFF.